Sequencing of this T cell receptor beta chain was carried out in a study of naive and memory T cell subsets. Study-level results: Gini index rose across naive, CM, EM and EMRA in CD4 and CD8. Over 90% of naive TCR sequences appeared only once after error correction, unlike memory subsets.

Both TRBC1 and TRBC2 were covered by a beta constant-region primer of two equimolar oligonucleotides. Four rounds of PCR amplified the ligated cDNA using nested alpha and beta constant-region primers plus SP2. Ligation attached a single-stranded oligonucleotide with a 12-nucleotide UMI and the SP2 primer to the cDNA 3' end. TCRdb used MiXCR to reprocess the UMI-ligation and nested PCR reads, holding one entry per CDR3 protein. The sample has tens of thousands of distinct CDR3 sequences, 7% to 10% seen once; the top ten hold approximately 22%. This clonotype was seen repeatedly, ten times or more. Its specificity is not known. CD4 T cells were positively selected, then CD8 T cells from the CD4-negative fraction. The CDR3 has 14 residues. V was pared by 5 bases and J by 6 bases, with 9 bases of the junction left unmatched. Germline V gene lookup returns CDR1 MNHEY and CDR2 SMNVEV (reference sequence).

The chain links TRBV27 to TRBJ2-7, with 8 positions matching TRBD2. The sample consisted of central memory CD8+ T cells from blood. The TCR comes from a human donor in good health. The CDR3 bases are TGTGCCAGCAGTCTGGGGCCGGGGGGGGTCGAGCAGTACTTC. Translating gives CASSLGPGGVEQYF.